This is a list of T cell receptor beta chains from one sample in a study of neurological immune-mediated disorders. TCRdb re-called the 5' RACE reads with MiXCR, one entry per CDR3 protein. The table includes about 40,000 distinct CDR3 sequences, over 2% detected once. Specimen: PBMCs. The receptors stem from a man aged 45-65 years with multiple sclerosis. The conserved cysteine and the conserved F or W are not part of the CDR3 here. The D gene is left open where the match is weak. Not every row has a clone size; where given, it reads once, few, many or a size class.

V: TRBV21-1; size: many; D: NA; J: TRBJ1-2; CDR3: ASSHAGDTRFYGYT
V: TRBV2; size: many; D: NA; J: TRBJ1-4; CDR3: ASSELRAGPSYLF
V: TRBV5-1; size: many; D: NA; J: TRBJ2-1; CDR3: ASSPLPGGSDEQF
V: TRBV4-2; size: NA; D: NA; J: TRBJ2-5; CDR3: ASSPVSGTLQETQY
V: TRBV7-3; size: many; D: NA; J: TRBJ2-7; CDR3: ASSSAPGADEQY
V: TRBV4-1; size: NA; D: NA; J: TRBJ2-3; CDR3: ASSQDAGDTQY
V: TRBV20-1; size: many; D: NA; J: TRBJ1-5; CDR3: SASATGQPNQPQH
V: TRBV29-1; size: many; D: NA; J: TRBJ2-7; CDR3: SVEVAAYEQY
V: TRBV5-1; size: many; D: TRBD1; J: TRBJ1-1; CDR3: ASSRRRDSMNTEAF
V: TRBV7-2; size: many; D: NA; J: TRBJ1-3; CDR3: ASSLGTASGNTIY
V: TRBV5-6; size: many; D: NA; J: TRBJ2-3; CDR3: ASSKGIPPDTQY
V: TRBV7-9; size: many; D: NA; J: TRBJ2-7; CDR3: ASSSDYYEQY
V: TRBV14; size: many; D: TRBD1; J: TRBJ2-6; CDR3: ASSQSLLGQGHSGANVLT
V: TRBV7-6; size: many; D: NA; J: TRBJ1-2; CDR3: ASSLAPRSYGYT
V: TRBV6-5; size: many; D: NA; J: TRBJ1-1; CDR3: ASSYGPGNTEAF
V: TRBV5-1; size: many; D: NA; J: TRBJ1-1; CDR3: ASSLSGETEAF
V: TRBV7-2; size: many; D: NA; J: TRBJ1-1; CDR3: ASSLAPVRFTEAF
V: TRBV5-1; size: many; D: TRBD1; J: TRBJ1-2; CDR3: ASSLARDRSGYT
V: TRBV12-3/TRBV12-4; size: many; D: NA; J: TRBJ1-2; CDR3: ASSLGVWVGYT
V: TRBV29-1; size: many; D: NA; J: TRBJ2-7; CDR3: SVTNDGETSYEQY
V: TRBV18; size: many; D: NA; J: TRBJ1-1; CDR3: ASSPVWGENTEAF
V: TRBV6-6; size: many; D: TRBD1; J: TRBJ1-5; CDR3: ASTGDYAQPQN
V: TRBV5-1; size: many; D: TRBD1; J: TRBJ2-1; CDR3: ASSIGTGGNEQF
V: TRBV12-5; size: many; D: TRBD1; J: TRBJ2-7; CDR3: ASGSTGQGSEQY
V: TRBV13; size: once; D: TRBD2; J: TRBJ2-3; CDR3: ASSYNSGGVTDTQY
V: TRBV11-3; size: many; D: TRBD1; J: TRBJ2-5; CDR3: ASSTRDRGLETQY
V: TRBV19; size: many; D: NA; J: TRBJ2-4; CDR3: ASSIQGSKNIQY
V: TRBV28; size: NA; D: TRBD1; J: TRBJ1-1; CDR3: VSRTRGQGITEAF
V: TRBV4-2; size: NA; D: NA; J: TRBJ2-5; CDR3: ASSLGGEWIQETQY
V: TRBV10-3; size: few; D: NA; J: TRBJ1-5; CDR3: AIRGEAGQPQN
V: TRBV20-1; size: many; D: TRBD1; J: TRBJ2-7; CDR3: SASLSTGVHEQY
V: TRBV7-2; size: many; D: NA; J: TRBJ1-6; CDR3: ASSYRGGTGSPLH
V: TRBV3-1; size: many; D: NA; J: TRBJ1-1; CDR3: ASSLLRGGRTAF
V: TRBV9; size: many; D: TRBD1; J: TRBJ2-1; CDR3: ASSFPGTGALDEQF
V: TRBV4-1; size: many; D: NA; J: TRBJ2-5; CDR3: ASSQGQQETQY
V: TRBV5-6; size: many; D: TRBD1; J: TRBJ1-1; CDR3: ASSPPGQGNTEAF
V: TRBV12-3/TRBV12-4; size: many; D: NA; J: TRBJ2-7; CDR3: ASTIRDNLYEQY
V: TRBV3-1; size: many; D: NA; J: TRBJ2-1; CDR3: ASSQRTGSYNEQF
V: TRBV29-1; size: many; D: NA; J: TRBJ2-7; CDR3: SVKGGYSYEQY
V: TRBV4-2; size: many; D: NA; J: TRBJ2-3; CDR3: ASSHPIKGGTDTQY
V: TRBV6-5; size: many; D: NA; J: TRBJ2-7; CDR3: ASSYRDTSSYEQY
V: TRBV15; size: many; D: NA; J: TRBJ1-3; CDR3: ATSRGRRGDTIY
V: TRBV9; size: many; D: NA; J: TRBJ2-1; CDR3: ASSVVSNSYNEQF
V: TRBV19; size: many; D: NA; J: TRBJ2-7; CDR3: ASSQLGRTNYEQY
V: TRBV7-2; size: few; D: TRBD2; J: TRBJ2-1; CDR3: ASSLGTSGGAKQGEQF
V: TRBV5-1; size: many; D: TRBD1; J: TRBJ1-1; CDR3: ASKGQDMNTEAF
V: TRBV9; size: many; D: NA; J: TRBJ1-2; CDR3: ASSWDSGGYGYT
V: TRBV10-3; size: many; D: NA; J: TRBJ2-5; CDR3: AIGQSMETQY
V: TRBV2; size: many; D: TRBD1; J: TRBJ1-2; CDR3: ASRLGQGAYGYT
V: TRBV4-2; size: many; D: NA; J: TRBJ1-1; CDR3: ASSQVEVAF
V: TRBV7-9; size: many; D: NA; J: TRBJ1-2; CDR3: ASSAGVPYYGYT
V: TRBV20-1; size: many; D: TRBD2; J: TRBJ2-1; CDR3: SARQSGGTYNEQF
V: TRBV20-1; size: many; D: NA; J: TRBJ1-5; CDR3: SAREGHSQPQH